The present TCR beta chain was sequenced within a study of cytomegalovirus exposure and HLA in healthy donors. The donors were members of the validation cohort comprising approximately 110 subjects, separate from the roughly 640-subject first cohort. General observations from the study: There were approximately 150 TCR beta chains listed as cytomegalovirus-associated. A few of the chains that were CMV-associated were confirmed in vitro to be specific for CMV antigens.

This clone was detected only a few times. What it binds is unknown. The data were produced by immunoSEQ multiplex PCR, yet TCRdb's version contains in-frame clones alone and is incomplete. The top ten clones hold roughly 5.7% of a sample with 220,000 or so clones, approximately 82% of them seen once. This TCR was sampled from a woman between 18 and 29 years old in good health and CMV-seronegative. Sequenced sample: PBMCs.

The CDR3 DNA reads as TGCGCCAGCAGCTTCCTCCTATCGTCCTACAATGAGCAGTTCTTC. Protein sequence: CASSFLLSSYNEQFF. The chain couples TRBV5-1 to TRBJ2-1; no definite D call. The V gene lost 2 bases and the J gene lost 1 base, with 10 bases spanning the gap. The CDR3 length is 15 residues. The germline V gene encodes CDR1 SGHRS and CDR2 YFSETQ.